Listed below are T cell receptor beta chains from one sample, sequenced in a study of blood T cell repertoires in COVID-19. The table came from immunoSEQ multiplex PCR; TCRdb's copy has only in-frame clones and leaves some out. The sample includes some 150,000 clones, about four fifths of them seen just once. The sequencing input was peripheral blood. The source of these receptors is a woman aged 70 to 79 with acute or convalescent COVID-19. The CDR3 runs from the conserved cysteine through the conserved F or W. The order of the fields is V gene, D gene, clone size, J gene, CDR3 protein, CDR3 DNA. D genes are given only for firm matches. Size tells how often a clone was seen (once, few, many) or the class of an expanded clone, and some rows leave it out.

TRBV27,-,-,TRBJ1-6,CASSLSTYNSPLHF,TGTGCCAGCAGTTTATCCACCTATAATTCACCCCTCCACTTT
TRBV7-9,-,-,TRBJ1-2,CASSLGRDQGYTF,TGTGCCAGCAGCTTGGGCAGGGATCAGGGCTACACCTTC
TRBV5-1,-,-,TRBJ1-4,CASSTEPGDEKLFF,TGCGCCAGCAGCACAGAACCAGGGGATGAAAAACTGTTTTTT
TRBV15,-,-,TRBJ2-1,CATSRERGNEQFF,TGTGCCACCAGCAGAGAAAGGGGCAATGAGCAGTTCTTC
TRBV4-3,-,once,TRBJ1-5,CASSQDTRGGYQPQHF,TGCGCCAGCAGCCAAGATACGCGAGGAGGCTATCAGCCCCAGCATTTT
TRBV19,-,-,TRBJ1-5,CASKRESQPQHF,TGTGCCAGTAAGCGGGAAAGTCAGCCCCAGCATTTT
TRBV29-1,-,-,TRBJ1-5,CSVEDFPGQPQHF,TGCAGCGTTGAGGACTTTCCCGGTCAGCCCCAGCATTTT
TRBV25-1,-,-,TRBJ1-3,CATRGAGNTIYF,TGTGCCACCAGGGGCGCTGGAAACACCATATATTTT
TRBV6-2/TRBV6-3,TRBD1,-,TRBJ1-1,CASSRQGARTEAFF,TGTGCCAGCAGTCGACAGGGGGCTCGAACTGAAGCTTTCTTT
TRBV7-3,TRBD1,-,TRBJ2-1,CASSLTGKDNEQFF,TGTGCCAGCAGCCTGACAGGGAAGGACAATGAGCAGTTCTTC
TRBV20-1,-,many,TRBJ2-7,CSASWGPDTYEQYF,TGCAGTGCTAGTTGGGGGCCCGACACCTACGAGCAGTACTTC
TRBV11-3,TRBD2,-,TRBJ2-1,CASSLQPSGGGNEQFF,TGTGCCAGCAGCTTACAACCTAGCGGGGGGGGAAATGAGCAGTTCTTC
TRBV29-1,TRBD2,-,TRBJ2-7,CSVIFPGLAGVRGGEQYF,TGCAGCGTTATCTTCCCCGGACTAGCGGGAGTAAGAGGGGGCGAGCAGTACTTC
TRBV18,-,-,TRBJ1-1,CASSPEDSEAFF,TGTGCCAGCTCACCTGAAGACTCTGAAGCTTTCTTT
TRBV5-1,TRBD1,-,TRBJ1-4,CASSLSDRGPEKLFF,TGCGCCAGCAGCTTATCGGACAGGGGGCCTGAAAAACTGTTTTTT
TRBV5-1,-,-,TRBJ2-5,CASSCGFSGTKKETQYF,TGCGCCAGCAGCTGCGGGTTTTCCGGGACAAAAAAAGAGACCCAGTACTTC
TRBV5-1,-,-,TRBJ2-5,CASSSGGGAETQYF,TGCGCCAGCAGCTCGGGAGGGGGCGCGGAGACCCAGTACTTC
TRBV6-1,-,-,TRBJ2-3,CASSEAGGVYTDTQYF,TGTGCCAGCAGTGAAGCGGGCGGGGTCTACACAGATACGCAGTATTTT
TRBV24-1,-,-,TRBJ2-6,CATSDGLGSGANVLTF,TGTGCCACCAGTGACGGACTGGGCTCTGGGGCCAACGTCCTGACTTTC